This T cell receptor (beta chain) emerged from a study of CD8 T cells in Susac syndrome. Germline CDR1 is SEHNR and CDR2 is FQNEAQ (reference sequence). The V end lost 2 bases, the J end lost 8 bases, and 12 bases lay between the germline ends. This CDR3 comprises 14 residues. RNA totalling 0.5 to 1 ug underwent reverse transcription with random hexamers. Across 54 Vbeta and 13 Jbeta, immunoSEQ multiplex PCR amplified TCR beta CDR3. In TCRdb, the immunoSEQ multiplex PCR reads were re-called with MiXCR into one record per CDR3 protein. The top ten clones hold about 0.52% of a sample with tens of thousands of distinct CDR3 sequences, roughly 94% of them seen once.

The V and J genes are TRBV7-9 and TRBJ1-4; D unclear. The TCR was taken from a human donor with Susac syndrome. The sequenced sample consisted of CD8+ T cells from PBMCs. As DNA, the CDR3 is TGTGCCAGCAGCTTATCGTATGGAGCGGAAAAACTGTTTTTT. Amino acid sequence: CASSLSYGAEKLFF.